These 29 T cell receptor beta chains were sequenced from one sample in a study of shared clonotypes between healthy human individuals. The naive CD8 subset, CD45RO-negative cells positively selected for CCR7, excluded terminally differentiated effector memory CD45RA+ cells. Data came from immunoSEQ multiplex PCR; TCRdb stores just in-frame clones and leaves some out. This sample has about 650,000 clones, with nearly 97% found just once. The sample consisted of naive CD8+ T cells sorted from blood. The receptors shown here come from a woman in her thirties in good health.

CDR3: CASSQRENSYEQYF. CDR3 bases: TGCGCCAGCAGCCAGCGGGAGAACAGCTACGAGCAGTACTTC. The V call is TRBV5-1, the J call TRBJ2-7; TRBD2 aligns across 8 bases. Losses at the gene ends were 4 bases for V and 3 bases for J; bases not matched to a gene: 6. CDR3 length equals 14 residues. CDR1 and CDR2 from the germline V gene are SGHRS and YFSETQ.

The gene calls are TRBV7-9 and TRBJ2-7; tentatively, D is TRBD2 (5 bases). Germline values: CDR1 SEHNR, CDR2 FQNEAQ (reference sequence). The ends were cut back, 5 bases at V and 7 bases at J, with 12 bases in the middle. The CDR3 has 12 amino acids. The CDR3 loop reads CASSPGLGEQYF. The DNA for the CDR3 is TGTGCCAGCAGCCCAGGACTTGGGGAGCAGTACTTC.

This chain joins TRBV7-9 and TRBJ2-1, with D possibly TRBD1 on 6 matching bases. Germline CDR1 reads SEHNR; CDR2 reads FQNEAQ (reference sequence). This CDR3 has 17 amino acids. Trimming took off 3 bases at V and 4 bases at J, with 19 bases between the two ends. CDR3 region: CASSFNIRDTRYNEQFF. CDR3 in DNA: TGTGCCAGCAGCTTTAATATCAGGGACACGCGGTACAATGAGCAGTTCTTC.

This rearrangement joins TRBV5-8 to TRBJ2-7; D gene unclear. V lost 4 bases to trimming and J lost 1 base, with 12 bases between them. Germline V gene lookup returns CDR1 SGHTS and CDR2 YDEGEE. The CDR3 spans 14 residues. The chain's CDR3 is CASSPLSDSYEQYF. The CDR3, as DNA: TGTGCCAGCAGCCCACTCTCGGATTCCTACGAGCAGTACTTC. Full variable domain (missing parts from reference TRBV5-8 and TRBJ2-7): EAGVTQSPTHLIKTRGQQATLRCSPISGHTSVYWYQQALGLGLQFLLWYDEGEERNRGNFPPRFSGRQFPNYSSELNVNALELEDSALYLCASSPLSDSYEQYFGPGTRLTVT.

This clone showed up just once. The rearrangement links TRBV10-2 to TRBJ1-5, with D perhaps matching TRBD1 (5 bases). Germline-derived CDR1 and CDR2 are WSHSY and SAAADI. V lost 7 bases and J 2 bases, leaving 15 bases between the germline ends. The CDR3 loop spans 15 amino acids. CDR3 nucleotide sequence: TGCGCCAGCATTGACAGCCCTGCGGGCAATCAGCCCCAGCATTTT. It encodes CASIDSPAGNQPQHF.

The chain couples TRBV2 to TRBJ2-1; TRBD2 matches 11 bases. The CDR3 covers 17 residues. Trimming took 4 bases from V and 0 from J; bases not matched to a gene: 5. Germline loops: CDR1 SNHLY, CDR2 FYNNEI. In DNA form, the CDR3 reads TGTGCCAGCAGTGGGACTAGCGGGCTCAGCTCCTACAATGAGCAGTTCTTC. Translation gives CASSGTSGLSSYNEQFF.

V gene TRBV5-1 combines with J gene TRBJ1-4; D remains ambiguous. CDR1 is SGHRS and CDR2 is YFSETQ in the germline V gene. Trimming cost V 0 bases and J 4 bases, with 16 bases left between them. CDR3 length: 17 residues. The CDR3 region is CASSLDRIAVNNEKLFF. The CDR3 nucleotides are TGCGCCAGCAGCTTGGACAGAATAGCTGTTAATAATGAAAAACTGTTTTTT.

This clone was detected a few times. The J gene is TRBJ1-5, the V gene TRBV19; no clear D gene. Germline V CDR1 and CDR2: LNHDA, SQIVND (reference sequence). This CDR3 comprises 15 residues. The germline V and J ends were trimmed by 2 bases and 2 bases, with 10 bases remaining between them. Here the CDR3 reads CASSIWGAGNQPQHF. CDR3 nucleotide sequence: TGTGCCAGTAGTATATGGGGAGCTGGCAATCAGCCCCAGCATTTT.

This chain uses TRBV28 with TRBJ2-1; the match to TRBD2 covers 12 bases. The V and J ends lost 5 bases and 2 bases, in that order; junction bases with no gene match: 4. Per the germline V gene, CDR1 is MDHEN and CDR2 is SYDVKM. The CDR3 has 16 residues. Here the CDR3 DNA reads TGTGCCAGCAGTCAACTAGCGGGAGGACCCTACAATGAGCAGTTCTTC. It translates to CASSQLAGGPYNEQFF.

The J gene is TRBJ2-1, the V gene TRBV30; TRBD2 matches at 9 bases. The V gene's germline CDR1 is GTSNPN and CDR2 SVGIG (reference sequence). V gave up 0 bases and J gave up 8 bases; unmatched junction bases: 5. The CDR3 covers 14 residues. CDR3: CAWSVLAGMDEQFF. In nucleotides, the CDR3 is TGTGCCTGGAGTGTCCTAGCGGGAATGGATGAGCAGTTCTTC.

The rearrangement joins TRBV30 to TRBJ1-2; D gene unclear. Germline CDR1 GTSNPN, CDR2 SVGIG (reference sequence). The CDR3 spans 14 residues. Trimming pared 0 bases from V and 1 base from J, leaving 9 bases between. The CDR3 nucleotides read TGTGCCTGGAGTGTAGTGGCCTTTAACTATGGCTACACCTTC. Translating it yields CAWSVVAFNYGYTF. Full variable domain (missing parts from reference TRBV30 and TRBJ1-2): SQTIHQWPATLVQPVGSPLSLECTVEGTSNPNLYWYRQAAGRGLQLLFYSVGIGQISSEVPQNLSASRPQDRQFILSSKKLLLSDSGFYLCAWSVVAFNYGYTFGSGTRLTVV.

This chain joins TRBV2 and TRBJ1-5, with no clear D. CDR1 SNHLY and CDR2 FYNNEI come from the germline V gene. V gave up 2 bases and J gave up 7 bases, with 12 bases separating them. The CDR3 is 14 amino acids. The CDR3, as DNA: TGTGCCAGCAGTGAAAATTGGGGTTGGCAGCCCCAGCATTTT. It codes for CASSENWGWQPQHF.

V and J are TRBV28 and TRBJ1-1; no firm D call. Between the trimmed V and J ends, which lost 2 bases and 10 bases, there was a span of 17 bases. Looked up from germline, CDR1 is MDHEN and CDR2 is SYDVKM. This CDR3 comprises 14 residues. The CDR3 spells CASSLIGSRQGAFF. In DNA, the CDR3 is TGTGCCAGCAGTTTAATAGGTTCCCGTCAAGGAGCTTTCTTT.

V is TRBV14 and J is TRBJ1-6; D call uncertain. V was pared by 1 base and J by 0 bases, with 16 bases between. CDR1 SGHDN and CDR2 FVKESK come from the germline V gene. The CDR3 is 19 amino acids. The CDR3 nucleotides are TGTGCCAGCAGCCAAGGTGATCACATCTTTAGCTCCTATAATTCACCCCTCCACTTT. The encoded protein is CASSQGDHIFSSYNSPLHF.

The chain joins TRBV9 to TRBJ2-3, with 10 nucleotides matching TRBD2. The CDR3 length is 19 residues. With V trimmed by 0 bases and J by 5 bases, 15 bases remained unmatched. The germline V gene encodes CDR1 SGDLS and CDR2 YYNGEE. The CDR3: CASSVGSGASGSPRDTQYF. CDR3 DNA sequence: TGTGCCAGCAGCGTAGGAAGTGGGGCTAGCGGGAGCCCCAGAGATACGCAGTATTTT. Full variable domain (remainder filled in from reference TRBV9 and TRBJ2-3): DSGVTQTPKHLITATGQRVTLRCSPRSGDLSVYWYQQSLDQGLQFLIQYYNGEERAKGNILERFSAQQFPDLHSELNLSSLELGDSALYFCASSVGSGASGSPRDTQYFGPGTRLTVL.

This chain links TRBV28 with TRBJ1-3, with D possibly matching TRBD1 (5 bases). Germline CDR1 and CDR2: MDHEN and SYDVKM. The V and J ends lost 10 bases and 0 bases respectively, with 10 bases between them. The CDR3 is 13 residues long. The chain's CDR3 is CATRRGSGNTIYF. Here the CDR3 DNA reads TGTGCCACTCGGAGGGGCTCTGGAAACACCATATATTTT.

V is TRBV5-1 and J is TRBJ2-3, with D perhaps matching TRBD2 (5 bases). CDR1 is SGHRS and CDR2 is YFSETQ in the germline V gene. The CDR3 length is 14 residues. Trimming pared 4 bases from V and 2 bases from J, leaving 11 bases between. The CDR3 DNA reads as TGCGCCAGCAGCCCCGGGGTCCTCACAGATACGCAGTATTTT. Translation gives CASSPGVLTDTQYF.

The V and J genes are TRBV5-1 and TRBJ2-3; 7 nucleotides match TRBD2. CDR3 size: 16 residues. The V segment lost 4 bases and the J segment 1 base; nucleotides outside the gene matches: 9. In germline, CDR1 is SGHRS, CDR2 YFSETQ. This CDR3 is CASSLLSGPGTDTQYF. The CDR3 DNA sequence: TGCGCCAGCAGCCTTCTTAGCGGGCCAGGCACAGATACGCAGTATTTT.

The chain employs TRBV30 and TRBJ2-7; 7 bases line up with TRBD2. CDR3 size: 16 residues. Germline V lookup: CDR1 GTSNPN, CDR2 SVGIG (reference sequence). J was trimmed by 4 bases and V by 0 bases; bases with no gene match: 12. The CDR3 DNA sequence: TGTGCCTGGAGTGTCCGGGGGGTGAGTCTTTTATACGAGCAGTACTTC. It codes for CAWSVRGVSLLYEQYF.

This chain uses TRBV6-1 with TRBJ2-1, with 7 bases matching TRBD1. CDR3 length: 13 amino acids. With 5 bases clipped from V and 6 bases from J, the junction kept 4 bases outside the gene matches. Germline lookup yields CDR1 MNHNS and CDR2 SASEGT. CDR3 sequence reads: CASSSWDSNEQFF. The CDR3 DNA sequence: TGTGCCAGCAGTTCCTGGGACAGCAATGAGCAGTTCTTC.

This chain joins TRBV30 and TRBJ2-1; the match to TRBD2 covers 8 bases. Germline V gene sequence: CDR1 GTSNPN, CDR2 SVGIG (reference sequence). The CDR3 is 14 amino acids. V shed 2 bases and J 7 bases; nucleotides not matched to a gene: 7. The CDR3 reads CAWSRSGRVNEQFF. CDR3 DNA sequence: TGTGCCTGGAGTAGAAGCGGGAGAGTTAATGAGCAGTTCTTC.

The rearrangement links TRBV5-5 to TRBJ2-7; D gene uncertain. V gave up 1 base and J gave up 3 bases, with 5 bases separating them. Germline V lookup: CDR1 SGHKS, CDR2 YYEKEE (reference sequence). The CDR3 spans 12 residues. The CDR3 is CASSLSLYEQYF. Written as DNA, the CDR3 is TGTGCCAGCAGCTTGAGCCTCTACGAGCAGTACTTC.

The rearrangement uses TRBV23-1 and TRBJ2-7; D call uncertain. TRBV23-1 is labeled an ORF, and its function is uncertain. Trimming removed 4 bases from V and 5 bases from J, with 27 bases in between. The CDR3 contains 18 residues. The chain's CDR3 is CASSRQGTNCPHGNEQYF. The CDR3 bases are TGCGCCAGCAGTCGCCAAGGTACGAACTGCCCCCATGGGAACGAGCAGTACTTC.

This rearrangement joins TRBV27 to TRBJ2-5; 7 nucleotides line up with TRBD1. CDR1 is MNHEY, CDR2 SMNVEV, per germline (reference sequence). Trimming at V came to 2 bases and at J to 6 bases, leaving 6 bases not matched to a gene. CDR3 size: 14 residues. The CDR3, as DNA: TGTGCCAGCAGTTTAAGGACAGGTGGCCAGACCCAGTACTTC. Protein sequence: CASSLRTGGQTQYF.

The rearrangement links TRBV14 to TRBJ2-1; D is possibly TRBD1 (5 bases). V dropped 2 bases and J dropped 6 bases, with 5 bases sitting between them. In germline, CDR1 is SGHDN, CDR2 FVKESK. CDR3 length: 12 residues. CDR3 sequence: CASSQQGNEQFF. Here the CDR3 DNA reads TGTGCCAGCAGCCAACAGGGCAATGAGCAGTTCTTC.

The J gene is TRBJ2-7, the V gene TRBV6-5; 7 bases agree with TRBD1. The CDR3 is 14 residues long. The J segment lost 3 bases and the V segment lost 7 bases, leaving 9 bases of the junction unmatched. Germline-derived CDR1 and CDR2 are MNHEY and SVGAGI. In DNA, the CDR3 is TGTGCCAGCAAACCGGGCTCAGGGGGCTACGAGCAGTACTTC. The encoded protein is CASKPGSGGYEQYF.

This clone was seen once. The rearrangement uses TRBV7-8 and TRBJ2-1; D not certain. The CDR3 runs to 15 residues. The V end lost 4 bases, the J end lost 7 bases, and 17 bases lay between the germline ends. Germline V lookup: CDR1 SGHVS, CDR2 FQNEAQ. The CDR3 region has the DNA TGTGCCAGCAGCTCCACCGACCGACTTTGGAATGAGCAGTTCTTC. Protein sequence: CASSSTDRLWNEQFF.

The chain links TRBV27 to TRBJ1-5; D gene ambiguous. Trimming took off 8 bases at V and 4 bases at J, with 6 bases between the two ends. From germline, CDR1 is MNHEY and CDR2 SMNVEV (reference sequence). The CDR3 loop spans 11 amino acids. The CDR3 bases are TGTGCCAGCGGCCTGAATCAGCCCCAGCATTTT. As protein: CASGLNQPQHF.

The V and J genes are TRBV27 and TRBJ2-3; TRBD2 aligns across 13 bases. Germline V lookup: CDR1 MNHEY, CDR2 SMNVEV (reference sequence). V gave up 6 bases and J gave up 3 bases; unmatched junction bases: 3. The length of the CDR3 is 15 residues. CDR3 residues: CASSILAGGTDTQYF. For the CDR3, the DNA is TGTGCCAGCAGCATACTAGCGGGAGGGACAGATACGCAGTATTTT.